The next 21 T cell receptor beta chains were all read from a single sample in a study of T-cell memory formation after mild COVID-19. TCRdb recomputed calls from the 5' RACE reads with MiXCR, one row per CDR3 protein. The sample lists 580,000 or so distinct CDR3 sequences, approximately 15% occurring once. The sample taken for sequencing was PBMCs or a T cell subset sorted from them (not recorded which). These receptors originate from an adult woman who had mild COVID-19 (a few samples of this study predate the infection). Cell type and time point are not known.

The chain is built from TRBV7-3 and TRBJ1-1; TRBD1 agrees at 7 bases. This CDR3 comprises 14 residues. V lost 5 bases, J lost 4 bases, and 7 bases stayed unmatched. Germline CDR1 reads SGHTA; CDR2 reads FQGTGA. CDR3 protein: CASSARGSGTEAFF. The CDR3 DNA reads TGTGCCAGCAGCGCCAGGGGGTCGGGCACTGAAGCTTTCTTT.

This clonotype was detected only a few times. The CDR3 bases are TGCAGTGCTTGGGTGCCCAGCCGGCGGCGGGATACCAATGAGCAGTTCTTC. This codes for CSAWVPSRRRDTNEQFF. This rearrangement joins TRBV20-1 to TRBJ2-1, with a possible D match to TRBD2 (6 bases). The germline gives CDR1 DFQATT, CDR2 SNEGSKA (reference sequence). V lost 5 bases and J 6 bases, leaving 26 bases between the germline ends. The CDR3 runs 17 residues.

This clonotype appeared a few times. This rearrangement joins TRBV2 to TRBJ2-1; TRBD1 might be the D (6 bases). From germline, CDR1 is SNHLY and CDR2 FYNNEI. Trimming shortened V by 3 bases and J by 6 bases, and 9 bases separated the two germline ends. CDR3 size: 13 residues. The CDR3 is CASSDRGINEQFF. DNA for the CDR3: TGTGCCAGCAGTGACAGGGGCATCAATGAGCAGTTCTTC.

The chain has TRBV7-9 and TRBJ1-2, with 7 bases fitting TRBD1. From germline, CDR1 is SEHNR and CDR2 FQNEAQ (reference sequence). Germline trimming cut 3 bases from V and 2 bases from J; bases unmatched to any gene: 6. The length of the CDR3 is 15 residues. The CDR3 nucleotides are TGTGCCAGCAGCTTTCAGACAGGGACGAACTATGGCTACACCTTC. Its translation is CASSFQTGTNYGYTF.

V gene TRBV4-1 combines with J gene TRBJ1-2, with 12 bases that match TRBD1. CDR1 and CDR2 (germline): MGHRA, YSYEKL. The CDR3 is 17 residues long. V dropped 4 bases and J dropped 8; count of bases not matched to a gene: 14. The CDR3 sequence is CASSPPRKGQGASGYTF. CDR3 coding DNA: TGCGCCAGCAGCCCCCCCCGGAAGGGACAGGGGGCATCCGGCTACACCTTC.

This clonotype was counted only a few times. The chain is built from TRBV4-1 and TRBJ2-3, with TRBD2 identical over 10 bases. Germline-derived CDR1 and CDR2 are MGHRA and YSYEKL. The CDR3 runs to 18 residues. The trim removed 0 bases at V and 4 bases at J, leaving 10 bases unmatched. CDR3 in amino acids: CASSQEASGGYFPDTQYF. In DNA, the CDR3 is TGCGCCAGCAGCCAAGAGGCTAGCGGGGGATATTTTCCAGATACGCAGTATTTT.

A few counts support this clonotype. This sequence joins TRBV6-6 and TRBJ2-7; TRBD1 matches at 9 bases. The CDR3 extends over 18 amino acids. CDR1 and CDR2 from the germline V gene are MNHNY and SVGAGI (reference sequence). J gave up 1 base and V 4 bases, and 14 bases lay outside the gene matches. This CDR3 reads CASSSPFGGTGWSYEQYF. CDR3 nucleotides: TGTGCCAGCAGTTCGCCTTTTGGTGGGACAGGGTGGTCCTACGAGCAGTACTTC.

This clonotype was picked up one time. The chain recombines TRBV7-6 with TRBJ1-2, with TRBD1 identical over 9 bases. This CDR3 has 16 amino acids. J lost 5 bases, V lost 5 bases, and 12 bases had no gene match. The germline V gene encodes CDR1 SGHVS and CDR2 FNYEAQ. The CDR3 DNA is TGTGCCAGCAGCCAATTAGATGGGGACAGGGCATATGGCTACACCTTC. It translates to CASSQLDGDRAYGYTF.

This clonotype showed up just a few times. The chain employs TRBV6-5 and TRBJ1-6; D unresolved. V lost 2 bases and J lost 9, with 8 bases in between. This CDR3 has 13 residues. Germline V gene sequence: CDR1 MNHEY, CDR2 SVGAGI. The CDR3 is CASSYIRTSPLHF. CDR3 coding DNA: TGTGCCAGCAGTTACATAAGGACTTCACCCCTCCACTTT.

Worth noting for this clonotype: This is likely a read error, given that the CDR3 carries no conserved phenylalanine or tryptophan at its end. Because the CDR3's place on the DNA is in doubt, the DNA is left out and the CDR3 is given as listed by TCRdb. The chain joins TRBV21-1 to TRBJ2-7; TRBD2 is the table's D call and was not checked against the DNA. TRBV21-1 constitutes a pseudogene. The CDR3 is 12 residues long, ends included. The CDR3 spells CASSLNPGDYVT.

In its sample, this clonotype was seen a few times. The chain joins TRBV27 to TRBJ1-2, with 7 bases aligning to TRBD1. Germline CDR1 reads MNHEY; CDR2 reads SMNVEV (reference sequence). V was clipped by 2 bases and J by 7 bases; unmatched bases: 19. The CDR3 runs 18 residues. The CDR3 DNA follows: TGTGCCAGCAGTTTAAAAAGACCGGACAGGCGCCGAATGGGTGGCTACACCTTC. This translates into CASSLKRPDRRRMGGYTF.

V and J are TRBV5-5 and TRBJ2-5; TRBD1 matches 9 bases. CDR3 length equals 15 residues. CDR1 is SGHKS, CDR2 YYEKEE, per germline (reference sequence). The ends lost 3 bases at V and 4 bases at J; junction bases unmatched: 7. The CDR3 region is CASSSVGTGRETQYF. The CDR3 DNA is TGTGCCAGCAGCTCGGTAGGGACAGGGAGAGAGACCCAGTACTTC.

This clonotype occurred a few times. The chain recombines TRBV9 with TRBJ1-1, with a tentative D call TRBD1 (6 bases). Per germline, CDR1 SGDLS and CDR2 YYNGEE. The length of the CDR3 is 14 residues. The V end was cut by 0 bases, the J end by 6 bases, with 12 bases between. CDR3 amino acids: CASSVEGGYSEAFF. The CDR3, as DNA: TGTGCCAGCAGCGTAGAGGGGGGATACTCTGAAGCTTTCTTT.

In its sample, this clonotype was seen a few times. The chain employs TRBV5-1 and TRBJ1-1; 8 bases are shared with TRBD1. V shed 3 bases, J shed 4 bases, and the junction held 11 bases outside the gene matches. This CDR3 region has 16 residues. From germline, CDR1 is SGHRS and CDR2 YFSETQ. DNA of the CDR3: TGCGCCAGCAGCTCCGACAGGGGTGGGGCGGGCACTGAAGCTTTCTTT. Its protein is CASSSDRGGAGTEAFF.

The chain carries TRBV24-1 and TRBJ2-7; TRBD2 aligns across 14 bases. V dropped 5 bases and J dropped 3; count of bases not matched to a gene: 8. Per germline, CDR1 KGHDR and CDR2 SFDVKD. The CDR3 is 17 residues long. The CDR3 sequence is CATSGGTSGSGVYEQYF. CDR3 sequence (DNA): TGTGCCACCAGTGGCGGGACTAGCGGGAGTGGGGTCTACGAGCAGTACTTC.

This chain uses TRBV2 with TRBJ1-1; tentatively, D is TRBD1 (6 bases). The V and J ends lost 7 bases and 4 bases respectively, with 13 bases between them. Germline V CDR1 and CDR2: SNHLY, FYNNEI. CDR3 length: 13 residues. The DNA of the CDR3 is TGTGCCAGCACTCAAGGGGGGGGCACTGAAGCTTTCTTT. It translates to CASTQGGGTEAFF.

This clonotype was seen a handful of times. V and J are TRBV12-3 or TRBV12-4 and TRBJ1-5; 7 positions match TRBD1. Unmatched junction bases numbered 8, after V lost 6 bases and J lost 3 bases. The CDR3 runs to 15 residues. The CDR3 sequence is CASSGSGQNNQPQHF. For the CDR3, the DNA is TGTGCCAGCAGCGGATCGGGACAGAACAATCAGCCCCAGCATTTT.

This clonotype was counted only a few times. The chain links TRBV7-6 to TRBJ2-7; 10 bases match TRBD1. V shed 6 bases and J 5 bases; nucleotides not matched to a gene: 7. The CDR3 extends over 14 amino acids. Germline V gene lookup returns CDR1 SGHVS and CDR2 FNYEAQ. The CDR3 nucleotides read TGTGCCAGCAGTCCGGGACAGGGGAGCGACGAGCAGTACTTC. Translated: CASSPGQGSDEQYF.

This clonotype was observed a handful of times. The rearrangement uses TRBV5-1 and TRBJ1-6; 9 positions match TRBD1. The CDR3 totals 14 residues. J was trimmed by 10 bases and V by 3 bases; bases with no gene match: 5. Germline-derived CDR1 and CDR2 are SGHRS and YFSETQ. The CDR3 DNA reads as TGCGCCAGCAGCTCGGGACAGGGAGAATCACCCCTCCACTTT. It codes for CASSSGQGESPLHF.

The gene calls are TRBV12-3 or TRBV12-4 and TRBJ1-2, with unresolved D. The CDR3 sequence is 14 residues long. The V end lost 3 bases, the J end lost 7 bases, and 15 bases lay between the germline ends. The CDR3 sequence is CASSLNNLPLGYTF. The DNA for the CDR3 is TGTGCCAGCAGTTTGAACAACCTGCCCCTTGGCTACACCTTC.

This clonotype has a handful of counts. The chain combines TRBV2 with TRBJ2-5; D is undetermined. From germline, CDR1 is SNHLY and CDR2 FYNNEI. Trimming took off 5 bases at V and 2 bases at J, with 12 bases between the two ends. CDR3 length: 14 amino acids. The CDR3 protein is CASSRVRSQETQYF. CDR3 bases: TGTGCCAGCAGTCGGGTCAGAAGTCAAGAGACCCAGTACTTC.